This TCR beta chain was recorded in a study of regulatory T cells in long-lasting Graves disease. Study-level points and caveats: Analysis covered peripheral blood alone, not thyroid tissue.

V shed 6 bases and J 3 bases; nucleotides not matched to a gene: 14. Germline-derived CDR1 and CDR2 are SNHLY and FYNNEI. The length of the CDR3 is 19 residues. Through Arm-PCR of CDR3 regions and iRepertoire HTBI primers, TCR beta libraries were built. TCRdb re-called the multiplex PCR reads with MiXCR, one entry per CDR3 protein. The sample comprises approximately 540,000 distinct CDR3 sequences, 12% of which are singletons, and about 8.9% rests with the top ten. This clonotype was detected many times. What it recognizes is unknown. Time point indicated: newly diagnosed GD, antithyroid drugs for less than 3 months. PBMCs were the source of the RNA used for TCR sequencing. The data were also submitted as part of a second study, on T cells in Graves' hyperthyroidism and ophthalmopathy. This second study says: Hyperthyroidism of Graves' type that showed no ophthalmopathy progression within 18 months was stable. The patients, who ranged from 18 to 65 in age, presented with newly diagnosed hyperthyroidism lasting under 2 months. Ophthalmopathy, as predicted by the model, came a median 6.5 months after the prediction.

The chain links TRBV2 to TRBJ2-7; TRBD2 aligns across 16 bases. Sequenced material: peripheral blood mononuclear cells (PBMCs), taken at new diagnosis, from a patient treated with antithyroid drugs. The TCR was taken from a woman aged 30 to 39 with Graves disease. The CDR3 protein is CASRPNPGTSGRAYYEQYF. CDR3 in DNA: TGTGCCAGCAGACCCAACCCCGGGACTAGCGGGAGGGCCTACTACGAGCAGTACTTC.